This TCR beta chain was sequenced for a study of CD8 T cells in ankylosing spondylitis. This clonotype has more than one count but fewer than ten. In TCRdb, the 5' RACE reads were re-called with MiXCR into one record per CDR3 protein. The table lists more than 300,000 distinct CDR3 sequences, around 10% of them singletons, with around 10% in the top ten. The CDR3 contains 15 residues. Germline V lookup: CDR1 MNHEY, CDR2 SMNVEV (reference sequence). V shed 3 bases and J shed 0 bases, with 8 bases lying between them. The sequenced sample consisted of blood, either unsorted or a sorted T cell fraction (not recorded which). The TCR sequence derives from a female donor with ankylosing spondylitis or in good health (not recorded which). This rearrangement joins TRBV27 to TRBJ2-2; unclear D gene. This CDR3 is CASSFQNANTGELFF. CDR3 in DNA: TGTGCCAGCAGTTTTCAGAACGCGAACACCGGGGAGCTGTTTTTT.